A selection of T cell receptor beta chains follows, all from one sample in a study of cytomegalovirus exposure and HLA in healthy donors. Profiling relied on immunoSEQ multiplex PCR, and the TCRdb table lists in-frame clones only, not all of them. The sample records approximately 140,000 clones, around 72% being singletons. The sequenced material came from PBMCs. These receptors were obtained from a woman younger than 35 in good health and CMV-seronegative. Each CDR3 is given with its conserved first and last residue. A D gene is named only where the DNA matches it firmly. Not all rows give a size; the values are once, few, many and, for expanded clones, a class.

size: NA; V: TRBV20-1; D: NA; J: TRBJ1-1; CDR3: CSPLGRPQAFF; DNA: TGCAGCCCCCTGGGGCGCCCACAAGCTTTCTTT
size: NA; V: TRBV27; D: TRBD1; J: TRBJ2-7; CDR3: CASRDRGSYEQYF; DNA: TGTGCCAGCAGGGACAGGGGGTCCTACGAGCAGTACTTC
size: few; V: TRBV5-1; D: TRBD2; J: TRBJ2-7; CDR3: CASSVLADYEQYF; DNA: TGCGCCAGCAGTGTACTAGCGGACTACGAGCAGTACTTC
size: NA; V: TRBV10-1; D: TRBD1; J: TRBJ1-1; CDR3: CASSLRTGVNTEAFF; DNA: TGCGCCAGCAGTCTGAGGACAGGAGTGAACACTGAAGCTTTCTTT
size: NA; V: TRBV10-2; D: NA; J: TRBJ2-7; CDR3: CASTSRGLNSYEQYF; DNA: TGCGCCAGCACCAGCAGGGGATTAAACTCCTACGAGCAGTACTTC
size: NA; V: TRBV7-8; D: NA; J: TRBJ1-1; CDR3: CASSLIDSPNTEAFF; DNA: TGTGCCAGCAGCTTAATCGACAGCCCGAACACTGAAGCTTTCTTT
size: few; V: TRBV6-5; D: NA; J: TRBJ1-3; CDR3: CASTQPGSGNTIYF; DNA: TGTGCCAGCACCCAACCAGGGTCTGGAAACACCATATATTTT
size: NA; V: TRBV6-5; D: TRBD1; J: TRBJ2-3; CDR3: CASRQGDRGDTQYF; DNA: TGTGCCAGCAGGCAGGGGGATCGGGGAGATACGCAGTATTTT
size: NA; V: TRBV5-6; D: NA; J: TRBJ2-7; CDR3: CASSLRLRPYEQYF; DNA: TGTGCCAGCAGCTTGCGACTAAGACCCTACGAGCAGTACTTC
size: NA; V: TRBV21-1; D: NA; J: TRBJ2-1; CDR3: CASSNSGSVDEQFF; DNA: TGTGCCAGCAGCAACAGCGGGAGCGTGGATGAGCAGTTCTTC
size: NA; V: TRBV5-1; D: TRBD2; J: TRBJ2-7; CDR3: CVSSLQPAGDFSYEQYF; DNA: TGCGTCAGCAGCTTGCAACCGGCGGGGGACTTCTCCTACGAGCAGTACTTC
size: NA; V: TRBV13; D: TRBD1; J: TRBJ1-6; CDR3: CASSWTGARAGSSPLHF; DNA: TGTGCCAGCAGCTGGACAGGGGCCCGGGCAGGGAGTTCACCCCTCCACTTT
size: few; V: TRBV29-1; D: TRBD2; J: TRBJ2-1; CDR3: CSVEDLGLAGWLGQFF; DNA: TGCAGCGTTGAAGATCTGGGACTAGCGGGTTGGTTGGGGCAGTTCTTC
size: few; V: TRBV6-1; D: NA; J: TRBJ1-5; CDR3: CASSAINRALNQPQHF; DNA: TGTGCCAGCAGTGCCATCAACAGGGCCCTCAATCAGCCCCAGCATTTT
size: NA; V: TRBV30; D: TRBD1; J: TRBJ1-2; CDR3: CAWSVLTGTYGYTF; DNA: TGTGCCTGGAGTGTACTGACAGGGACCTATGGCTACACCTTC
size: NA; V: TRBV25-1; D: NA; J: TRBJ1-1; CDR3: CASTKTRSTEAFF; DNA: TGTGCCAGCACCAAAACTAGAAGCACTGAAGCTTTCTTT
size: few; V: TRBV5-1; D: TRBD1; J: TRBJ1-6; CDR3: CASSLDRGNSPLHF; DNA: TGCGCCAGCAGCTTGGACAGGGGGAATTCACCCCTCCACTTT
size: NA; V: TRBV7-6; D: TRBD2; J: TRBJ2-2; CDR3: CASSSRTSGFTGELFF; DNA: TGTGCCAGCAGCTCACGGACTAGCGGATTCACCGGGGAGCTGTTTTTT
size: NA; V: TRBV7-9; D: NA; J: TRBJ2-7; CDR3: CASSPHGMADYEQYF; DNA: TGTGCCAGCAGCCCTCACGGGATGGCGGACTACGAGCAGTACTTC
size: NA; V: TRBV14; D: NA; J: TRBJ2-1; CDR3: CASSFPQREQFF; DNA: TGTGCCAGCAGCTTCCCCCAGCGGGAGCAGTTCTTC
size: few; V: TRBV27; D: NA; J: TRBJ2-1; CDR3: CASSLRDSEQFF; DNA: TGTGCCAGCAGTTTGCGGGATAGTGAGCAGTTCTTC
size: NA; V: TRBV23-1; D: TRBD1; J: TRBJ1-1; CDR3: CASSQSPTGVQNTEAFF; DNA: TGCGCCAGCAGTCAATCGCCAACAGGGGTACAGAACACTGAAGCTTTCTTT
size: NA; V: TRBV30; D: TRBD2; J: TRBJ2-2; CDR3: CAWSPGTSPNTGELFF; DNA: TGTGCCTGGAGTCCCGGGACTAGTCCGAACACCGGGGAGCTGTTTTTT
size: NA; V: TRBV7-9; D: NA; J: TRBJ2-1; CDR3: CSSSWPPNEQFF; DNA: TGTTCCAGCAGCTGGCCTCCCAATGAGCAGTTCTTC
size: once; V: TRBV7-9; D: NA; J: TRBJ2-6; CDR3: CASTFRAGANVLTF; DNA: TGTGCCAGCACCTTTAGAGCCGGGGCCAACGTCCTGACTTTC
size: NA; V: TRBV2; D: TRBD1; J: TRBJ1-4; CDR3: CASSGQGLEKLFF; DNA: TGTGCCAGCAGTGGACAGGGCTTGGAAAAACTGTTTTTT
size: NA; V: TRBV6-5; D: TRBD1; J: TRBJ1-2; CDR3: CASSFPTGQGYTF; DNA: TGTGCCAGCAGTTTCCCGACAGGGCAGGGCTACACCTTC
size: NA; V: TRBV11-2; D: NA; J: TRBJ1-4; CDR3: CASSPFSNLQGEKLFF; DNA: TGTGCCAGCAGCCCCTTTAGTAACCTCCAGGGCGAAAAACTGTTTTTT
size: NA; V: TRBV29-1; D: TRBD1; J: TRBJ2-7; CDR3: CSVEDRDRGTYEQYF; DNA: TGCAGCGTTGAAGATCGGGACAGGGGGACCTACGAGCAGTACTTC
size: NA; V: TRBV4-2; D: TRBD2; J: TRBJ2-3; CDR3: CASSPLAGGSTDTQYF; DNA: TGTGCCAGCAGCCCCTTAGCGGGAGGAAGCACAGATACGCAGTATTTT
size: NA; V: TRBV30; D: TRBD1; J: TRBJ1-2; CDR3: CAWSTQTGNYGYTF; DNA: TGTGCCTGGAGTACACAGACAGGGAACTATGGCTACACCTTC
size: few; V: TRBV27; D: NA; J: TRBJ1-4; CDR3: CASSLLGFATNEKLFF; DNA: TGTGCCAGCAGTTTACTAGGATTTGCAACTAATGAAAAACTGTTTTTT
size: NA; V: TRBV7-8; D: NA; J: TRBJ2-2; CDR3: CASSSPTRFKTGELFF; DNA: TGTGCCAGCAGCTCGCCGACTAGATTTAAAACCGGGGAGCTGTTTTTT
size: NA; V: TRBV5-1; D: TRBD2; J: TRBJ2-7; CDR3: CASSLPQLPGLTIYEQYF; DNA: TGCGCCAGCAGCTTGCCACAACTACCGGGACTAACAATCTACGAGCAGTACTTC
size: once; V: TRBV7-9; D: TRBD1; J: TRBJ2-7; CDR3: CASSLGGGGYLSYEQYF; DNA: TGTGCCAGCAGCTTAGGAGGGGGCGGTTATCTCTCCTACGAGCAGTACTTC
size: few; V: TRBV5-1; D: TRBD2; J: TRBJ2-1; CDR3: CASSGEGLAESSYNEQFF; DNA: TGCGCCAGCAGCGGGGAGGGACTAGCGGAAAGCTCCTACAATGAGCAGTTCTTC
size: NA; V: TRBV11-2; D: TRBD2; J: TRBJ2-2; CDR3: CASSFPSSGRRTGELFF; DNA: TGTGCCAGCAGCTTCCCTTCCAGCGGGAGAAGGACCGGGGAGCTGTTTTTT
size: NA; V: TRBV6-5; D: TRBD1; J: TRBJ1-1; CDR3: CASSYSSTGTTEAFF; DNA: TGTGCCAGCAGTTACTCCTCGACAGGGACCACTGAAGCTTTCTTT
size: NA; V: TRBV4-1; D: NA; J: TRBJ2-3; CDR3: CASSHPTDTQYF; DNA: TGCGCCAGCAGCCATCCAACAGATACGCAGTATTTT
size: NA; V: TRBV6-5; D: NA; J: TRBJ1-1; CDR3: CASGYSGRDTEAFF; DNA: TGTGCCAGCGGTTACTCGGGCAGGGACACTGAAGCTTTCTTT
size: few; V: TRBV5-8; D: NA; J: TRBJ2-1; CDR3: CASSSRIRGTSYNEQFF; DNA: TGTGCCAGCAGCAGTCGGATCCGGGGGACTTCCTACAATGAGCAGTTCTTC
size: NA; V: TRBV21-1; D: NA; J: TRBJ1-4; CDR3: CALKGIVNEKLFF; DNA: TGTGCCCTTAAGGGGATAGTAAATGAAAAACTGTTTTTT
size: NA; V: TRBV7-6; D: NA; J: TRBJ1-2; CDR3: CASSLGGHLYGYTF; DNA: TGTGCCAGCAGCTTAGGGGGGCATCTCTATGGCTACACCTTC
size: once; V: TRBV19; D: NA; J: TRBJ2-5; CDR3: CASSISGETQYF; DNA: TGTGCCAGTAGCATCTCCGGGGAGACCCAGTACTTC
size: NA; V: TRBV19; D: NA; J: TRBJ1-5; CDR3: CASSFREPGQPQHF; DNA: TGTGCCAGTAGTTTCCGGGAACCAGGTCAGCCCCAGCATTTT
size: NA; V: TRBV5-4; D: NA; J: TRBJ1-1; CDR3: CASSLVGSTEAFF; DNA: TGTGCCAGCAGCTTGGTCGGGTCCACTGAAGCTTTCTTT